These 27 T cell receptor beta chains came from one sample sequenced in a study of blood T cell repertoires in COVID-19. Only in-frame clones appear in the TCRdb table, and some are missing; sequencing was by immunoSEQ multiplex PCR. The data contain 120,000 or so clones, about 84% of them singletons. The sample consisted of peripheral blood. The source is a man in his sixties with acute or convalescent COVID-19.

The V gene is TRBV4-3, the J gene TRBJ2-2; D is possibly TRBD1 (6 bases). CDR3 length: 17 residues. Between the trimmed V and J ends, which lost 1 base and 4 bases, there was a span of 16 bases. Germline CDR1 reads LGHNA; CDR2 reads YSLEER. The CDR3 loop reads CASSQVATRGLTGELFF. The CDR3 DNA sequence: TGCGCCAGCAGCCAAGTTGCAACCAGGGGTCTCACCGGGGAGCTGTTTTTT.

V usage is TRBV12-3 or TRBV12-4 and J usage is TRBJ2-7; 11 bases are shared with TRBD1. V was pared by 5 bases and J by 12 bases, with 9 bases of the junction left unmatched. The CDR3 totals 13 residues. The chain's CDR3 is CASSPGQGVRRYF. The CDR3 bases are TGTGCCAGCAGTCCGGGACAGGGGGTACGGCGGTACTTC.

The count of this clone is one. This chain connects TRBV5-5 to TRBJ2-3, with 10 bases aligning to TRBD1. Germline CDR1 SGHKS, CDR2 YYEKEE (reference sequence). V gave up 2 bases and J gave up 4 bases; unmatched junction bases: 4. The CDR3 extends over 15 amino acids. CDR3 amino acids: CASSFPGQGSDTQYF. CDR3 nucleotide sequence: TGTGCCAGCAGCTTCCCGGGACAGGGGTCAGATACGCAGTATTTT.

The rearrangement links TRBV29-1 to TRBJ2-7; 12 bases fit TRBD2. The CDR3 loop spans 15 amino acids. CDR1 is SQVTM and CDR2 is ANQGSEA in the germline V gene. Losses at the gene ends were 3 bases for V and 3 bases for J; bases not matched to a gene: 6. CDR3 amino acids: CSVDATGLAGYEQYF. The CDR3, as DNA: TGCAGCGTTGATGCCACGGGACTAGCGGGCTACGAGCAGTACTTC.

V is TRBV28 and J is TRBJ2-7; 7 bases are a match to TRBD2. Per germline, CDR1 MDHEN and CDR2 SYDVKM. CDR3 length equals 14 residues. Trimming removed 10 bases from V and 0 bases from J; junction bases left unmatched: 9. CDR3 loop: CAIAPAGVSYEQYF. The CDR3 DNA reads TGTGCCATCGCACCGGCGGGGGTCTCCTACGAGCAGTACTTC.

V and J are TRBV19 and TRBJ1-2; D is unresolved. V was pared by 2 bases and J by 4 bases, with 11 bases between. Germline V gene data show CDR1 as LNHDA and CDR2 as SQIVND (reference sequence). The length of the CDR3 is 14 residues. The CDR3 reads CASSILAAGYGYTF. The CDR3, as DNA: TGTGCCAGTAGTATATTAGCGGCTGGCTATGGCTACACCTTC.

This chain connects TRBV25-1 to TRBJ2-1, with 7 positions matching TRBD1. CDR1 and CDR2 (germline): MGHDK, SYGVNS. The length of the CDR3 is 14 residues. Trimming cost V 3 bases and J 10 bases; bases outside gene matches: 9. The CDR3 DNA reads as TGTGCCAGCAGTGATAAGACAGGGACCCGCGAGCAGTTCTTC. It specifies CASSDKTGTREQFF.

The chain recombines TRBV6-5 with TRBJ2-1; D remains unclear. CDR3 length: 15 amino acids. Trimming left V 4 bases short and J 0 bases short, with 10 bases between. CDR1 MNHEY and CDR2 SVGAGI come from the germline V gene. The DNA for the CDR3 is TGTGCCAGCAGTTCCATCGTCAGCTCCTACAATGAGCAGTTCTTC. Its protein product is CASSSIVSSYNEQFF.

This chain uses TRBV7-9 with TRBJ1-1; 8 bases align to TRBD1. Germline V gene data show CDR1 as SEHNR and CDR2 as FQNEAQ (reference sequence). After removal of 4 bases from V and 3 bases from J, the junction contained 1 base not matched to a gene. This CDR3 has 13 residues. As DNA, the CDR3 is TGTGCCAGCAGCTCACAGGGGGACACTGAAGCTTTCTTT. This translates into CASSSQGDTEAFF.

The V gene is TRBV5-1, the J gene TRBJ2-1, with D perhaps TRBD2 (5 bases). CDR1 and CDR2 (germline): SGHRS, YFSETQ. This CDR3 has 16 amino acids. Trimming shortened V by 2 bases and J by 3 bases, and 15 bases separated the two germline ends. DNA for the CDR3: TGCGCCAGCAGCTTAAAATGGCCAGCGGACTACAATGAGCAGTTCTTC. It specifies CASSLKWPADYNEQFF. Full variable domain (outside the CDR3, taken from reference TRBV5-1 and TRBJ2-1): KAGVTQTPRYLIKTRGQQVTLSCSPISGHRSVSWYQQTPGQGLQFLFEYFSETQRNKGNFPGRFSGRQFSNSRSEMNVSTLELGDSALYLCASSLKWPADYNEQFFGPGTRLTVL.

The chain employs TRBV7-6 and TRBJ2-7, with 13 bases aligning to TRBD2. The germline V gene encodes CDR1 SGHVS and CDR2 FNYEAQ. After removal of 1 base from V and 3 bases from J, the junction contained 18 bases not matched to a gene. The CDR3 runs to 21 residues. The CDR3 DNA reads TGTGCCAGCAGCTTAGTGGCAGGGACCCCGGGACTAGCGGGGACCGACTACGAGCAGTACTTC. Translating gives CASSLVAGTPGLAGTDYEQYF.

V gene TRBV6-1 combines with J gene TRBJ1-6; the D is unclear. CDR3 length equals 20 residues. The V gene lost 2 bases and the J gene lost 0 bases, with 20 bases spanning the gap. From germline, CDR1 is MNHNS and CDR2 SASEGT. The CDR3 is CASSERRVGTLSSYNSPLHF. The CDR3 coding sequence is TGTGCCAGCAGTGAAAGGCGGGTGGGCACTTTGAGCTCCTATAATTCACCCCTCCACTTT.

The V call is TRBV9, the J call TRBJ2-1, with TRBD2 matching over 9 bases. V shed 0 bases and J 7 bases; nucleotides not matched to a gene: 5. The CDR3 runs 15 residues. Germline V CDR1 and CDR2: SGDLS, YYNGEE. The CDR3 nucleotides read TGTGCCAGCAGCGTAGATATAAGCGGGAGGAATGAGCAGTTCTTC. Amino acids: CASSVDISGRNEQFF.

This clone appeared a single time. V gene TRBV5-4 combines with J gene TRBJ1-3; D is perhaps TRBD1 (5 bases). Germline loops: CDR1 SGHNT, CDR2 YYREEE (reference sequence). This CDR3 has 14 amino acids. The V gene lost 5 bases and the J gene lost 2 bases, with 11 bases spanning the gap. CDR3 in amino acids: CASREGVAGNTIYF. Written as DNA, the CDR3 is TGTGCCAGCAGAGAAGGGGTGGCTGGAAACACCATATATTTT.

This clone was counted only a few times. CDR3 sequence: CASSLSTPTEAFF. CDR3 nucleotide sequence: TGTGCCAGCAGTTTAAGCACCCCCACTGAAGCTTTCTTT. J is TRBJ1-1 and V is TRBV27; D is unclear. The ends were cut back, 2 bases at V and 4 bases at J, with 8 bases in the middle. Germline CDR1 and CDR2: MNHEY and SMNVEV (reference sequence). This CDR3 has 13 amino acids.

This clone has a handful of counts. The chain carries TRBV6-5 and TRBJ1-2; D unresolved. The V end lost 6 bases, the J end lost 3 bases, and 14 bases lay between the germline ends. The CDR3 loop spans 14 amino acids. Germline CDR1 is MNHEY and CDR2 is SVGAGI. The CDR3 coding sequence is TGTGCCAGCAGACCCGCGGCAGCCGACTATGGCTACACCTTC. Protein product: CASRPAAADYGYTF.

The V gene is TRBV10-1, the J gene TRBJ2-1; 7 bases match TRBD2. V dropped 11 bases and J dropped 8; count of bases not matched to a gene: 18. Germline CDR1 WNHNN, CDR2 SYGVQD (reference sequence). The CDR3 is 15 residues long. CDR3 sequence reads: CAASSGGGGRDEQFF. As DNA, the CDR3 is TGCGCCGCCTCGAGCGGTGGGGGGGGTCGGGATGAGCAGTTCTTC.

The chain combines TRBV25-1 with TRBJ1-1; D is unresolved. This CDR3 region has 14 residues. Germline-derived CDR1 and CDR2 are MGHDK and SYGVNS. The V and J ends lost 5 bases and 7 bases respectively, with 17 bases between them. The CDR3 spells CASSPYTLAGEAFF. The CDR3, as DNA: TGTGCCAGCAGTCCCTATACCTTGGCGGGTGAAGCTTTCTTT.

The chain combines TRBV11-2 with TRBJ1-1, with 8 bases matching TRBD1. J gave up 11 bases and V 5 bases, and 19 bases lay outside the gene matches. This CDR3 has 16 residues. Per the germline V gene, CDR1 is SGHAT and CDR2 is FQNNGV. CDR3 bases: TGTGCCAGCAGCCCCCGTCCCGGGACAGGACCCGCCGGTGCTTTCTTT. It yields the protein CASSPRPGTGPAGAFF.

The rearrangement uses TRBV27 and TRBJ1-5; a weak D match, TRBD1 (5 bases). V lost 5 bases and J lost 0, with 14 bases in between. Germline CDR1 and CDR2: MNHEY and SMNVEV (reference sequence). The CDR3 totals 16 residues. The CDR3 DNA reads TGTGCCAGCAGTCTTAGAGGGGACTATAGCAATCAGCCCCAGCATTTT. Amino acids: CASSLRGDYSNQPQHF.

The CDR3 sequence: CASSRHGGEAFF. CDR3 DNA sequence: TGTGCCAGTAGTAGGCACGGCGGTGAAGCTTTCTTT. The chain is built from TRBV19 and TRBJ1-1; unclear D gene. This CDR3 comprises 12 residues. CDR1 is LNHDA, CDR2 SQIVND, per germline (reference sequence). V lost 4 bases, J lost 7 bases, and 10 bases lay in between.

This chain's CDR3 is CASSAGGDTQYF. Written as DNA, the CDR3 is TGTGCCAGCAGCGCTGGGGGGGATACGCAGTATTTT. This rearrangement joins TRBV11-2 to TRBJ2-3, with D maybe TRBD2 (6 bases). V lost 5 bases to trimming and J lost 6 bases, with 9 bases between them. This CDR3 contains 12 residues. The germline V gene has CDR1 SGHAT and CDR2 FQNNGV.

The gene calls are TRBV10-3 and TRBJ2-1; 10 positions match TRBD2. This CDR3 has 15 amino acids. V lost 8 bases and J lost 7; bases outside the gene matches: 11. Per the germline V gene, CDR1 is ENHRY and CDR2 is SYGVKD. The CDR3 loop reads CAIQGGKREGNEQFF. CDR3 DNA sequence: TGTGCCATCCAGGGGGGGAAGCGGGAGGGGAATGAGCAGTTCTTC.

The genes are TRBV5-8 and TRBJ2-1; D is possibly TRBD2 (5 bases). Germline CDR1 and CDR2: SGHTS and YDEGEE. The CDR3 consists of 15 residues. The V end was cut by 4 bases, the J end by 0 bases, with 11 bases between. The CDR3 loop reads CASSARLISYNEQFF. DNA for the CDR3: TGTGCCAGCAGCGCCCGACTAATCTCCTACAATGAGCAGTTCTTC.

The chain has TRBV28 and TRBJ1-4, with 8 bases matching TRBD1. This CDR3 has 16 amino acids. CDR1 is MDHEN and CDR2 is SYDVKM in the germline V gene. V was clipped by 5 bases and J by 8 bases; unmatched bases: 13. The CDR3 DNA reads as TGTGCCAGCAGTCCCGCAGGGGGCGGCCTGAAGGAAAAACTGTTTTTT. This gives the protein CASSPAGGGLKEKLFF.

This clone was counted a single time. The rearrangement joins TRBV20-1 to TRBJ2-7, with D perhaps TRBD1 (6 bases). V dropped 3 bases and J dropped 4 bases, with 13 bases sitting between them. From germline, CDR1 is DFQATT and CDR2 SNEGSKA (reference sequence). This CDR3 region has 13 residues. The CDR3 sequence is CSASVDSGYEQYF. CDR3 in DNA: TGCAGTGCTAGTGTGGACAGTGGGTACGAGCAGTACTTC.

The genes are TRBV6-5 and TRBJ1-3; tentatively, D is TRBD1 (6 bases). The germline gives CDR1 MNHEY, CDR2 SVGAGI. The V and J ends lost 5 bases and 2 bases respectively, with 13 bases between them. CDR3 length: 15 amino acids. In DNA, the CDR3 is TGTGCCAGCAGTAGATCAACAGGGACTGGAAACACCATATATTTT. It translates to CASSRSTGTGNTIYF.